Listed below are T cell receptor beta chains from one sample, sequenced in a study of low-dose radiotherapy and immunotherapy resistance in tumors. Each CDR3 protein gets one entry after TCRdb re-called the reads with MiXCR. The sample has some 88,000 distinct CDR3 sequences, 9% to 9.5% seen once. The sample here was PBMCs, taken before treatment. The receptors originated from a male donor with prostate cancer. The CDR3 runs from the conserved cysteine through the conserved F or W. The D gene is left open where the match is weak. Only part of the rows carry a size: once, few, many, or a class if the clone is expanded.

d_gene	j_gene	v_gene	abundance	CDR3nt	CDR3aa
TRBD2	TRBJ2-3	TRBV20-1	few	TGCAGTGGGAGACTAGCGGGAGCCCCAGATACGCAGTATTTT	CSGRLAGAPDTQYF
-	TRBJ2-3	TRBV29-1	many	TGCAGCGTTGTGGGGCGGAATACGCAGTATTTT	CSVVGRNTQYF
-	TRBJ1-4	TRBV2	-	TGTGCCAGCAGTGAAACGTCCGGGACGACAGACGAAAAACTGTTTTTT	CASSETSGTTDEKLFF
TRBD1	TRBJ1-5	TRBV7-9	many	TGTGCCAGCAGCTTAGGGGCAGGGGGCTTAGGACAGCCCCAGCATTTT	CASSLGAGGLGQPQHF
-	TRBJ1-6	TRBV7-9	many	TGTGCCAGCAGCTTCGATCTAGGCGGCGGTTCACCCCTCCACTTT	CASSFDLGGGSPLHF
-	TRBJ2-6	TRBV29-1	many	TGCAGCGTTGAGTTTGAACGGAGATTCTCTGGGGCCAACGTCCTGACTTTC	CSVEFERRFSGANVLTF
-	TRBJ1-5	TRBV2	many	TGTGCCAGCAGAGACGCCGGGGTGTTCAATCAGCCCCAGCATTTT	CASRDAGVFNQPQHF
-	TRBJ1-1	TRBV4-3	few	TGCGCCAGCAGCCTGCCGGGACAGAACACTGAAGCTTTCTTT	CASSLPGQNTEAFF
-	TRBJ2-2	TRBV19	many	TGTGCCAGTAGTAACCCGGGACATCTGATCACCGGGGAGCTGTTTTTT	CASSNPGHLITGELFF
TRBD1	TRBJ2-7	TRBV4-1	many	TGCGCCAGCAGCCAACAGGGCAGGGGGCCATACGAGCAGTACTTC	CASSQQGRGPYEQYF
-	TRBJ2-1	TRBV2	many	TGTGCCATTCGGACCGCGGGGAGCTCCTACAATGAGCAGTTCTTC	CAIRTAGSSYNEQFF
-	TRBJ2-1	TRBV30	-	TGTGCCTGGAGTGTATTAGCTAGAACTAGTGAGCAGTTCTTC	CAWSVLARTSEQFF
TRBD1	TRBJ1-5	TRBV4-3	many	TGCGCCAGCAGCCAAGATTGGGGGACAGGGGGTATTCAGCCCCAGCATTTT	CASSQDWGTGGIQPQHF
-	TRBJ2-7	TRBV9	-	TGTGCCAGCAGCGAGGGGGGGAACGAGCAGTACTTC	CASSEGGNEQYF
TRBD2	TRBJ2-7	TRBV12-3/TRBV12-4	many	TGTGCCAGCAGGGAGCGGGAGGGCCGTAACTACGAGCAGTACTTC	CASREREGRNYEQYF
-	TRBJ2-1	TRBV28	many	TGTGCCAGCAGACCTAATAGCGACTCCTACAATGAGCAGTTCTTC	CASRPNSDSYNEQFF
-	TRBJ2-7	TRBV3-1	many	TGTGCCAGCAGCCAAGGGGGGGCGTCGTCCTACGAGCAGTACTTC	CASSQGGASSYEQYF
-	TRBJ1-3	TRBV6-5	many	TGTGCCAGCAGTGAAACAGGAGCTACTGGAAACACCATATATTTT	CASSETGATGNTIYF
TRBD2	TRBJ2-1	TRBV7-9	many	TGTGCCAGCGGACCCCTAGCGGGCTCCTACAATGAGCAGTTCTTC	CASGPLAGSYNEQFF
-	TRBJ1-3	TRBV5-1	-	TGCGCCAGCAGCTTATCAGGAAGCTCTGGAAACACCATATATTTT	CASSLSGSSGNTIYF
TRBD2	TRBJ2-7	TRBV24-1	-	TGTGCCACCAGTGATTCCAGCGGGGGCTACGAGCAGTACTTC	CATSDSSGGYEQYF
-	TRBJ1-3	TRBV28	-	TGTGCCAGCCACGCTGGAAACACCATATATTTT	CASHAGNTIYF
-	TRBJ2-4	TRBV4-1	-	TGCGCCAGCAGCCAAGATCCGGGGGCACTAGCCAAAAACATTCAGTACTTC	CASSQDPGALAKNIQYF
-	TRBJ2-1	TRBV6-6	many	TGTGCCAGCAGCCTTGGGGGAGCGGTTGCCTACAATGAGCAGTTCTTC	CASSLGGAVAYNEQFF
TRBD2	TRBJ2-1	TRBV6-5	many	TGTGCCAGCAGTCGGACTAGCGGGAGTTTAGGCAATGAGCAGTTCTTC	CASSRTSGSLGNEQFF
TRBD1	TRBJ2-6	TRBV24-1	many	TGTGCCACCAGTGATGGGAGACGGGACAGGGGCTATGGGGCCAACGTCCTGACTTTC	CATSDGRRDRGYGANVLTF
TRBD2	TRBJ2-1	TRBV7-2	many	TGTGCCAGCAGCTCTTTAGCGGGATCCTACAATGAGCAGTTCTTC	CASSSLAGSYNEQFF
-	TRBJ2-3	TRBV20-1	-	TGCAGTGCTAGAGACCCTACAGATACGCAGTATTTT	CSARDPTDTQYF
TRBD2	TRBJ2-5	TRBV7-6	many	TGTGCCAGCAGGGGATTGGCGGGAGGCGAGACCCAGTACTTC	CASRGLAGGETQYF
TRBD1	TRBJ2-1	TRBV30	many	TGTGCCTGGAGTGTACTACGGGCAGGGGGCAGGGGAGAGCAGTTCTTC	CAWSVLRAGGRGEQFF
TRBD1	TRBJ2-6	TRBV6-2/TRBV6-3	many	TGTGCCAGCAGTCGAACAGGGGGCGGTCTCTTCTCTGGGGCCAACGTCCTGACTTTC	CASSRTGGGLFSGANVLTF
TRBD2	TRBJ2-1	TRBV7-9	many	TGTGCCAGCAGCAGTAGCGGGAGGGCCAATCGGGCTGAGCAGTTCTTC	CASSSSGRANRAEQFF
-	TRBJ1-1	TRBV20-1	many	TGCAGTGTTCCAATTGGGGTTCGGGGGAACACTGAAGCTTTCTTT	CSVPIGVRGNTEAFF
TRBD1	TRBJ2-5	TRBV5-4	-	TGTGCCAGCAGCTTGACGACAGGGGGTCAAGAGACCCAGTACTTC	CASSLTTGGQETQYF
-	TRBJ2-7	TRBV3-1	many	TGTGCCAGCAGCCAAGCCCGATCAGCAAACGCCTACGAGCAGTACTTC	CASSQARSANAYEQYF
-	TRBJ1-1	TRBV25-1	many	TGTGCCAGCAGTGAATATAGGGGGGCCGAAGCTTTCTTT	CASSEYRGAEAFF
-	TRBJ1-5	TRBV6-1	medium-sized	TGTGCCAGCAGTGAAACAGATATTAGCAATCAGCCCCAGCATTTT	CASSETDISNQPQHF
-	TRBJ2-7	TRBV28	many	TGTGCCAGCAGTTTTTTGGGGACCGAGCAGTACTTC	CASSFLGTEQYF
-	TRBJ2-7	TRBV2	few	TGTGCAGCATCAAGCTCCTACGAGCAGTACTTC	CAASSSYEQYF
-	TRBJ1-5	TRBV28	many	TGTGCCAGCAAATCCGGCCTTCGCAATCAGCCCCAGCATTTT	CASKSGLRNQPQHF
-	TRBJ2-5	TRBV24-1	many	TGTGCCACCAGTGATCCGGGAGATAGGGAGACCCAGTACTTC	CATSDPGDRETQYF
-	TRBJ1-6	TRBV19	many	TGTGCCAGTAGTATCCTACTGGACAGCGTCACGAATTCACCCCTCCACTTT	CASSILLDSVTNSPLHF